This TCR beta chain stems from a study of synovial regulatory T cells in juvenile arthritis. Per germline, CDR1 KGHSH and CDR2 LQKENI. The CDR3 extends over 15 amino acids. The coding DNA is unavailable. The study's findings and limits: Synovial Treg CDR3 sequences overlapped more with iaTregs than other circulating Tregs. Largely private between patients, iaTreg TCR repertoires showed partial overlap with synovial Teff and blood CPL repertoires.

With respect to this clone: Its specificity is not known.

Approximately 11-patient cohort: some 11 active juvenile idiopathic arthritis patients, 3 polyarticular, 8 oligoarticular. Median disease duration was about seven years, range 0.2-19.1. TCRdb keeps only in-frame clones here, not all; method: immunoSEQ multiplex PCR. Recorded for this sample: 9,000 to 10,000 clones. V and J are TRBV18 and TRBJ2-1; TCRdb outputs TRBD2, but without DNA this stays unchecked. The clonotype originates from a donor aged 2 to 35 with juvenile idiopathic arthritis. The specimen was Treg cells from blood. Subset noted: remaining (HLA-DR-negative) circulating blood Treg cells. CDR3 sequence: CASSPIRRRSGEQFF.